The next 20 T cell receptor beta chains were all read from a single sample in a study of cytomegalovirus exposure and HLA in healthy donors. Both 60 Vbeta primers and 13 Jbeta primers went into the PCR. Assay: immunoSEQ multiplex PCR; the TCRdb copy retains only in-frame clones and omits some. The sample consists of 140,000 to 150,000 clones, 78% of them appearing once. Sample: PBMCs. The receptors were gathered from a woman between 18 and 30 years old in good health and CMV-seropositive.

A few counts support this clone. The chain joins TRBV5-1 to TRBJ2-3; D may be TRBD1 (5 bases). This CDR3 is 15 amino acids long. Germline V gene data show CDR1 as SGHRS and CDR2 as YFSETQ. V was clipped by 2 bases and J by 1 base, with 11 bases between them. The CDR3 sequence is CASSLQEEGTDTQYF. The CDR3 DNA reads TGCGCCAGCAGCTTACAGGAAGAGGGCACAGATACGCAGTATTTT.

This clone has only one observation. The V call is TRBV4-3, the J call TRBJ1-2; 7 bases are a match to TRBD1. J gave up 5 bases and V 3 bases, and 3 bases lay outside the gene matches. Germline CDR1 is LGHNA and CDR2 is YSLEER. The CDR3 has 13 amino acids. CDR3 coding DNA: TGCGCCAGCAGCCACGGGACAGATTATGGCTACACCTTC. Amino acids: CASSHGTDYGYTF.

The chain links TRBV21-1 to TRBJ2-1; the table's D call, TRBD2, has no DNA check behind it. TRBV21-1 is an annotated pseudogene. The CDR3 runs to 18 residues. CDR3 sequence reads: CASSKDSRGFRSYNEQFF. CDR3 sequence (DNA): TGTGCCAGCAGCAAAGATTCACGAGGTTTTCGGTCCTACAATGAGCAGTTCTTC.

The rearrangement uses TRBV18 and TRBJ2-3; 10 bases agree with TRBD2. The germline gives CDR1 KGHSH, CDR2 LQKENI. This CDR3 spans 14 amino acids. V shed 5 bases, J shed 5 bases, and the junction held 4 bases outside the gene matches. The CDR3 loop reads CASSVLAGKDTQYF. The CDR3 coding sequence is TGTGCCAGCTCAGTACTAGCGGGGAAAGATACGCAGTATTTT.

This chain links TRBV9 with TRBJ2-3, with TRBD2 identical over 7 bases. This CDR3 has 14 amino acids. J was trimmed by 6 bases and V by 6 bases; bases with no gene match: 10. Looked up from germline, CDR1 is SGDLS and CDR2 is YYNGEE. The CDR3 loop reads CASTLGGVGDTQYF. The CDR3 coding sequence is TGTGCCAGCACCTTGGGGGGGGTTGGGGATACGCAGTATTTT.

This clone was seen more than once but under ten times. This rearrangement joins TRBV9 to TRBJ2-1, with D possibly being TRBD1 (6 bases). V lost 4 bases and J lost 5, with 19 bases in between. Germline CDR1 and CDR2: SGDLS and YYNGEE. The CDR3 has 16 amino acids. As DNA, the CDR3 is TGTGCCAGCAGCATATTGGCATGGGGGCAGGACAATGAGCAGTTCTTC. The encoded protein is CASSILAWGQDNEQFF.

The CDR3 here is CASSLVPLGLTYEQYF. The CDR3 DNA sequence: TGTGCCAGCAGCTTAGTTCCTTTGGGGCTTACTTACGAGCAGTACTTC. The genes are TRBV11-2 and TRBJ2-7, with D tentatively TRBD1 (5 bases). V was shortened by 1 base and J by 4 bases, with 17 bases between the two germline ends. The CDR3 length is 16 residues. CDR1 is SGHAT, CDR2 FQNNGV, per germline. Complete variable domain (other parts from reference TRBV11-2 and TRBJ2-7): EAGVAQSPRYKIIEKRQSVAFWCNPISGHATLYWYQQILGQGPKLLIQFQNNGVVDDSQLPKDRFSAERLKGVDSTLKIQPAKLEDSAVYLCASSLVPLGLTYEQYFGPGTRLTVT.

The chain has TRBV30 and TRBJ2-2; D remains ambiguous. Germline-derived CDR1 and CDR2 are GTSNPN and SVGIG (reference sequence). This CDR3 has 13 amino acids. The ends were cut back, 1 base at V and 4 bases at J, with 7 bases in the middle. CDR3 DNA: TGTGCCTGGAGTGGTCCGGGCACCGGGGAGCTGTTTTTT. Protein sequence: CAWSGPGTGELFF.

This rearrangement joins TRBV5-1 to TRBJ2-1; a weak D match, TRBD2 (7 bases). The CDR3 has 14 amino acids. V was shortened by 0 bases and J by 8 bases, with 12 bases between the two germline ends. Germline V gene data show CDR1 as SGHRS and CDR2 as YFSETQ. Here the CDR3 reads CASSLDGGGYEQFF. CDR3 DNA sequence: TGCGCCAGCAGCTTGGATGGGGGGGGCTATGAGCAGTTCTTC.

The chain combines TRBV28 with TRBJ1-5, with unresolved D. Trimming left V 8 bases short and J 2 bases short, with 7 bases between. Germline V gene lookup returns CDR1 MDHEN and CDR2 SYDVKM. The CDR3 totals 12 residues. The chain's CDR3 is CASRGGNQPQHF. In DNA form, the CDR3 reads TGTGCCAGCCGGGGTGGCAATCAGCCCCAGCATTTT.

The chain employs TRBV10-3 and TRBJ2-3, with 7 bases that match TRBD1. The CDR3 runs to 15 residues. CDR1 and CDR2 from the germline V gene are ENHRY and SYGVKD. The V gene end was trimmed by 6 bases and the J gene end by 0 bases; junction bases not matched to a gene: 6. CDR3: CAISDRETSTDTQYF. CDR3 DNA: TGTGCCATCAGCGACAGGGAAACTAGCACAGATACGCAGTATTTT.

CDR3 region: CASSPPLGGGRNEQFF. The CDR3 coding sequence is TGTGCCAGCAGTCCACCCCTGGGGGGGGGAAGGAATGAGCAGTTCTTC. V usage is TRBV27 and J usage is TRBJ2-1; the match to TRBD2 covers 7 bases. The CDR3 is made up of 16 amino acids. The germline gives CDR1 MNHEY, CDR2 SMNVEV (reference sequence). The V segment lost 5 bases and the J segment 7 bases; nucleotides outside the gene matches: 14.

The chain has TRBV5-4 and TRBJ2-5; no clear D. Germline V gives CDR1 SGHNT, CDR2 YYREEE (reference sequence). The CDR3 length is 15 residues. The ends were cut back, 3 bases at V and 11 bases at J, with 23 bases in the middle. The CDR3 region is CASSSPSASAHKQYF. CDR3 nucleotides: TGTGCCAGCAGCTCGCCGTCAGCGTCGGCCCATAAGCAGTACTTC.

V usage is TRBV7-9 and J usage is TRBJ1-2, with D perhaps matching TRBD1 (6 bases). The CDR3 covers 15 residues. Trimming took 1 base from V and 2 from J, leaving 11 bases between them. CDR1 SEHNR and CDR2 FQNEAQ come from the germline V gene (reference sequence). The CDR3 sequence: CASSLVGGRNYGYTF. CDR3 DNA: TGTGCCAGCAGCTTAGTCGGGGGGCGAAACTATGGCTACACCTTC.

V gene TRBV6-5 combines with J gene TRBJ1-3; no definite D call. The germline CDR1 and CDR2 sequences are MNHEY and SVGAGI. CDR3 size: 15 residues. V shed 2 bases and J shed 8 bases, with 16 bases lying between them. CDR3 bases: TGTGCCAGCAGTTACCGCCAGACTTCAGTGGACACCATATATTTT. Translating it yields CASSYRQTSVDTIYF.

CDR3 DNA sequence: TGCGCCAGCAGTGACCGAGACAGCTCCATTTCCTACGAGCAGTACTTC. It codes for CASSDRDSSISYEQYF. The chain combines TRBV10-2 with TRBJ2-7, with D possibly being TRBD1 (5 bases). Trimming took off 3 bases at V and 1 base at J, with 16 bases between the two ends. The CDR3 is 16 amino acids. Germline CDR1 is WSHSY and CDR2 is SAAADI.

The chain has TRBV4-1 and TRBJ2-7, with 7 bases lining up with TRBD1. Losses at the gene ends were 4 bases for V and 5 bases for J; bases not matched to a gene: 11. Germline CDR1 MGHRA, CDR2 YSYEKL. The CDR3 sequence is 15 residues long. The CDR3 DNA sequence: TGCGCCAGCAGCCGGCCCGGGACAGTCTTCAACGAGCAGTACTTC. It codes for CASSRPGTVFNEQYF.

The chain employs TRBV29-1 and TRBJ1-2; unclear D gene. The CDR3 consists of 17 residues. Germline V lookup: CDR1 SQVTM, CDR2 ANQGSEA. V lost 5 bases, J lost 3 bases, and 25 bases lay in between. The CDR3 reads CSVPEPLTDRLDYGYTF. CDR3 in DNA: TGCAGCGTTCCGGAACCCTTGACTGACCGACTCGACTATGGCTACACCTTC. The full variable domain, with the rest looked up from reference TRBV29-1 and TRBJ1-2, is SAVISQKPSRDICQRGTSLTIQCQVDSQVTMMFWYRQQPGQSLTLIATANQGSEATYESGFVIDKFPISRPNLTFSTLTVSNMSPEDSSIYLCSVPEPLTDRLDYGYTFGSGTRLTVV.

The chain employs TRBV2 and TRBJ2-2, with 7 nucleotides matching TRBD1. Germline V gene data show CDR1 as SNHLY and CDR2 as FYNNEI. V gave up 6 bases and J gave up 4 bases; unmatched junction bases: 5. CDR3 size: 14 residues. The DNA for the CDR3 is TGTGCCAGCAGGCCCGACAGGGTCACCGGGGAGCTGTTTTTT. This translates into CASRPDRVTGELFF.

This sequence joins TRBV28 and TRBJ1-6; a possible D gene is TRBD1 (6 bases). Germline V gene lookup returns CDR1 MDHEN and CDR2 SYDVKM. CDR3 length: 14 residues. V lost 6 bases, J lost 10 bases, and 16 bases lay in between. The CDR3 is CASSLQGEGSPLHF. CDR3 DNA: TGTGCCAGCAGCCTACAGGGAGAGGGCTCACCCCTCCACTTT.